Below, one T cell receptor beta chain is given with its context. The antigen is undetermined. In the PCR, 60 Vbeta and 13 Jbeta primers were used. Profiling relied on immunoSEQ multiplex PCR, and the TCRdb table lists in-frame clones only, not all of them. The sample has 65,000 to 75,000 clones; around 62% are singletons. This specimen belongs to a study of cytomegalovirus exposure and HLA in healthy donors. General study results and limits: Donors belonging to an Asian-associated ancestry cluster reportedly showed fewer N-insertions in productive TCRs than the approximately 670-donor mean, according to what a later analysis found.

The CDR3 contains 13 residues. CDR1 is MNHNY and CDR2 is SVGAGI in the germline V gene (reference sequence). Trimming pared 4 bases from V and 4 bases from J, leaving 5 bases between. The sequence came from a man aged 35 to 55 in good health and CMV-seropositive. Sequences were obtained from PBMCs. This rearrangement joins TRBV6-6 to TRBJ1-6; D is ambiguous. CDR3 amino acids: CASSFQYNSPLHF. CDR3 DNA sequence: TGTGCCAGCAGTTTTCAGTATAATTCACCCCTCCACTTT.